Given below is one T cell receptor beta chain in context. This record comes from a study of T cell changes during pregnancy in multiple sclerosis. TCRdb's table, derived via immunoSEQ multiplex PCR, lists solely in-frame clones and lacks some. This sample has tens of thousands of clones, with approximately 90% found just once. V lost 0 bases, J lost 3 bases, and 10 bases lay in between. Germline V CDR1 and CDR2: SGHRS, YFSETQ. The CDR3 loop spans 15 amino acids. This sequence joins TRBV5-1 and TRBJ1-3; D perhaps matches TRBD1 (5 bases). The sample in question was CD4+ T cells from peripheral blood mononuclear cells, obtained in the second trimester of pregnancy. This TCR derives from a female donor with multiple sclerosis, enrolled in a pregnancy study. The CDR3 loop is CASSLAQGSGNTIYF. The CDR3, as DNA: TGCGCCAGCAGCTTGGCGCAGGGTAGTGGAAACACCATATATTTT. Full variable domain (outside the CDR3, taken from reference TRBV5-1 and TRBJ1-3): KAGVTQTPRYLIKTRGQQVTLSCSPISGHRSVSWYQQTPGQGLQFLFEYFSETQRNKGNFPGRFSGRQFSNSRSEMNVSTLELGDSALYLCASSLAQGSGNTIYFGEGSWLTVV.